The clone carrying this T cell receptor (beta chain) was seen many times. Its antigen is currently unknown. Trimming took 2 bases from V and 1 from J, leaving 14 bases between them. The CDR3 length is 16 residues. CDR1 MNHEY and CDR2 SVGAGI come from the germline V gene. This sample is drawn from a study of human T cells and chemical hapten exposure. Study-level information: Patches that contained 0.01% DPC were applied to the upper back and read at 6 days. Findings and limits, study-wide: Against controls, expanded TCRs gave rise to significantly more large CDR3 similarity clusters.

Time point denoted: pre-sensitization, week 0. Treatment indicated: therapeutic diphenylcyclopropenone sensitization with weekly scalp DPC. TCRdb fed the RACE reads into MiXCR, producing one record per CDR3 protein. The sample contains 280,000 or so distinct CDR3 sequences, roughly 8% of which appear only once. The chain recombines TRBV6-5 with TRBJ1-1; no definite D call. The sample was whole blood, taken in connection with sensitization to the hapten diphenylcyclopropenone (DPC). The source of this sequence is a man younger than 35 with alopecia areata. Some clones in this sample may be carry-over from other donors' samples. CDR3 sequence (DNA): TGTGCCAGCAGTTACGGTCGGCCCATAAAGAACACTGAAGCTTTCTTT. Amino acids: CASSYGRPIKNTEAFF.